The rows below give T cell receptor beta chains drawn from one sample of a study of cytomegalovirus exposure and HLA in healthy donors. Method: immunoSEQ multiplex PCR; TCRdb's copy keeps in-frame clones and lacks some. The sample yields around 130,000 clones, less than 75% seen once. The sample was PBMCs. Receptors were obtained from a woman aged 40 to 50 in good health and CMV-seropositive. The CDR3 runs from the conserved cysteine through the conserved F or W. D genes are given only for firm matches. Clone size is shown for a subset of rows, as once, few, many or a class of expanded clone.

length	V	size	D	J	DNA	CDR3
13	TRBV5-4	-	TRBD2	TRBJ2-1	TGTGCCAGCAGCCGGGGGGGGTACAATGAGCAGTTCTTC	CASSRGGYNEQFF
15	TRBV9	-	TRBD2	TRBJ2-2	TGTGCCAGCAGCGCTCTAGCGGGGGGGGAGGGGGAGCTGTTTTTT	CASSALAGGEGELFF
16	TRBV5-1	-	-	TRBJ1-5	TGCGCCAGCAGCTTGAGTGGGTCGGAGAGCAATCAGCCCCAGCATTTT	CASSLSGSESNQPQHF
14	TRBV7-9	-	-	TRBJ1-1	TGTGCCAGCAGCGATAGAGGGAGGAACACTGAAGCTTTCTTT	CASSDRGRNTEAFF
13	TRBV18	-	-	TRBJ2-7	TGTGCCAGCTCACGTGACACGGCTGATGAGCAGTACTTC	CASSRDTADEQYF
10	TRBV19	-	-	TRBJ1-1	TGTGCCAGTAGGGCCGGGGAAGCTTTCTTT	CASRAGEAFF
15	TRBV18	-	-	TRBJ2-5	TGTGCCAGCTCACCTGGGCTAGCATCTCAAGAGACCCAGTACTTC	CASSPGLASQETQYF
14	TRBV7-6	-	-	TRBJ2-5	TGTGCCAGCAGCTTAGAAAGCTTTCAAGAGACCCAGTACTTC	CASSLESFQETQYF
15	TRBV7-2	-	TRBD2	TRBJ2-3	TGTGCCAGCAACGCAAAGCGGGGAAGCACAGATACGCAGTATTTT	CASNAKRGSTDTQYF
16	TRBV5-1	-	TRBD2	TRBJ2-1	TGCGCCAGCAGCTTGGCCGGGGGCATAGCGGGACCTGAGCAGTTCTTC	CASSLAGGIAGPEQFF
13	TRBV6-1	-	TRBD1	TRBJ1-1	TGTGCCAGCAGGACAGGGGTGAACACTGAAGCTTTCTTT	CASRTGVNTEAFF
14	TRBV28	-	-	TRBJ1-4	TGTGCCAGCAGTGTCGGACCCCGGGGTGAAAAACTGTTTTTT	CASSVGPRGEKLFF
15	TRBV7-3	-	TRBD1	TRBJ2-1	TGTGCCAGCAGCGCCGGGACAGGATCCTACAATGAGCAGTTCTTC	CASSAGTGSYNEQFF
17	TRBV19	once	TRBD1	TRBJ1-5	TGTGCCAGTAGCGATACCGGGACAGGGAATAGCAATCAGCCCCAGCATTTT	CASSDTGTGNSNQPQHF
14	TRBV18	-	-	TRBJ2-3	TGTGCCAGCTCACCCCTGGGCCCCGAGGATACGCAGTATTTT	CASSPLGPEDTQYF
12	TRBV29-1	-	-	TRBJ2-3	TGCAGCGCCCAGCGGAACACAGATACGCAGTATTTT	CSAQRNTDTQYF
13	TRBV6-1	-	-	TRBJ1-2	TGTGCCATCCAGACAAGAACTAACTATGGCTACACCTTC	CAIQTRTNYGYTF
15	TRBV14	once	-	TRBJ1-1	TGTGCCAGCAGCCCCATTCGGGGAAAGAACACTGAAGCTTTCTTT	CASSPIRGKNTEAFF
14	TRBV29-1	-	-	TRBJ1-2	TGCAGCGTTGAAGTGGCAAAAGCGAACTATGGCTACACCTTC	CSVEVAKANYGYTF
12	TRBV28	few	-	TRBJ2-7	TGTGCCAGCAGGGGGGGGCCGCGGGAGCAGTACTTC	CASRGGPREQYF
14	TRBV5-1	-	-	TRBJ1-1	TGCGCCAGCAACAAGGGGGATCGGAACACTGAAGCTTTCTTT	CASNKGDRNTEAFF
15	TRBV9	few	TRBD2	TRBJ2-7	TGTGCCAGCAGCCCTAGCGGGGCCTCCCCCTACGAGCAGTACTTC	CASSPSGASPYEQYF
15	TRBV5-1	once	-	TRBJ1-6	TGCGCCAGCAGCTTTGTTGGGACGGGGAGGGAGGCCCTCCACTTT	CASSFVGTGREALHF